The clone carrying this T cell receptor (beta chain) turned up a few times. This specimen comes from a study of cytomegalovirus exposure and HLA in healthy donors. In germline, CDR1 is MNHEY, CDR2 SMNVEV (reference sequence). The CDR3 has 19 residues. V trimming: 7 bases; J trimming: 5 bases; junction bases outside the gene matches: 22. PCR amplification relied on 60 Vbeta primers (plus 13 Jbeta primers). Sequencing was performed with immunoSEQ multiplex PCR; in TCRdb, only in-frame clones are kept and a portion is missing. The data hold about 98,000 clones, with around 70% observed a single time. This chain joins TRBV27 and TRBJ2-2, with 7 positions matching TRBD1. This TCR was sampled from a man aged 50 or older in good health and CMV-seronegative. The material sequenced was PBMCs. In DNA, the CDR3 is TGTGCCAGCATCTCCCCGGGACAGCTATTAATTACTCTTACCGGGGAGCTGTTTTTT. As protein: CASISPGQLLITLTGELFF.